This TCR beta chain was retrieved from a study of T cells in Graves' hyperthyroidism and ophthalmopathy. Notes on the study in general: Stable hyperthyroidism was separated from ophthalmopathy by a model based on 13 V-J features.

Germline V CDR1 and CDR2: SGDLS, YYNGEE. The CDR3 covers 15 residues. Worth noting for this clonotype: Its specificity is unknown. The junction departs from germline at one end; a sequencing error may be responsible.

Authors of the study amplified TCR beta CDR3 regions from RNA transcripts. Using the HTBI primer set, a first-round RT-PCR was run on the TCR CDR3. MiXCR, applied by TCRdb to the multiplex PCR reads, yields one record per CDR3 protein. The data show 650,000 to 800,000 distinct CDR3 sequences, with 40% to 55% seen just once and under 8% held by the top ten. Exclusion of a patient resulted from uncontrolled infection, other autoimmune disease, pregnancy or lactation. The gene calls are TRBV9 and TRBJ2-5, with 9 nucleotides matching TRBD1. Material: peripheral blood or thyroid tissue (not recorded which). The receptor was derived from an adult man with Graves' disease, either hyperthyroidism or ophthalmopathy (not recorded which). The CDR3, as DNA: TGCGCCAGCAGCGGAACCGGGACAGGGCCTGGGACCCAGTACTTC. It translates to CASSGTGTGPGTQYF.